This entry is about one TCR beta chain. Its antigen remains unidentified. PBMCs, at least 7 million per sample, were isolated. Next came a second PCR, run for about 6 to 12 cycles, which used a sample-barcoded 5' primer along with a J-beta primer mix. Each TCR beta cDNA got a 12-nucleotide random molecular identifier. TCRdb reprocessed the 5' RACE reads via MiXCR and lists one record per CDR3 protein. This sample has about a million distinct CDR3 sequences, with 40% to 60% found just once. The sample is drawn from a study of blood T cells in healthy people across ages. The CDR3 totals 15 residues. Study-level points and caveats: Age showed a roughly linear inverse relationship with TCR beta diversity per million T cells.

Material: blood. This TCR was recovered from a man aged 25 to 45 in good health. This sequence joins TRBV12-3 or TRBV12-4 and TRBJ2-7, with TRBD1 matching over 8 bases. The tail of the sequence fits TRBJ2-5 better, so the J call may be wrong. CDR3 nucleotides: TGTGCCAGCAGTTTATTAGGCAGGGGGCTTGAGACCCAGTACTTC. The encoded protein is CASSLLGRGLETQYF.